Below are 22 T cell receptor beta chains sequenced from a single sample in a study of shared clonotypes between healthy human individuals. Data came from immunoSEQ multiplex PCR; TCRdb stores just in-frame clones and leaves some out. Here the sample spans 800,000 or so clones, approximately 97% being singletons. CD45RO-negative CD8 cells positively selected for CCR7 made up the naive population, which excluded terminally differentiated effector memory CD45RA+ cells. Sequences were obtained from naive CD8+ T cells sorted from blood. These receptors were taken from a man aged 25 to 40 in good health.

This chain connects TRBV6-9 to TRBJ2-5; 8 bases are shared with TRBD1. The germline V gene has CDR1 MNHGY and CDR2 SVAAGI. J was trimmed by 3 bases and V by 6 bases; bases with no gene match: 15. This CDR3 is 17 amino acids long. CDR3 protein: CASSFTIPGGREETQYF. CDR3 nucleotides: TGTGCCAGCAGCTTTACCATTCCAGGGGGCCGGGAAGAGACCCAGTACTTC.

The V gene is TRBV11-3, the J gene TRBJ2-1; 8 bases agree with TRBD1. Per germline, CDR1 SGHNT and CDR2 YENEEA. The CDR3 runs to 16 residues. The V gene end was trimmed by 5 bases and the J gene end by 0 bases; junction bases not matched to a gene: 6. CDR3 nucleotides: TGTGCCAGCAGCCATTCCGGACAGGGCTCCTACAATGAGCAGTTCTTC. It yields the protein CASSHSGQGSYNEQFF.

CDR3 protein: CASSFHPQGSDYEQYF. The DNA for the CDR3 is TGTGCCAGCAGCTTTCATCCTCAGGGGAGCGACTACGAGCAGTACTTC. The V call is TRBV7-9, the J call TRBJ2-7; D perhaps matches TRBD1 (6 bases). V was shortened by 3 bases and J by 3 bases, with 18 bases between the two germline ends. The CDR3 totals 16 residues. CDR1 and CDR2 (germline): SEHNR, FQNEAQ (reference sequence).

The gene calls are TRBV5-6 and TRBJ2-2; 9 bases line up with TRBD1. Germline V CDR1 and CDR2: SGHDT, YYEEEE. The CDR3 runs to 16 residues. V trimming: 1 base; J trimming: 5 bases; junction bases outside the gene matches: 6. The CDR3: CASSLPHRGRTGELFF. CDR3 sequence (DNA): TGTGCCAGCAGCTTGCCCCACAGGGGGCGAACCGGGGAGCTGTTTTTT.

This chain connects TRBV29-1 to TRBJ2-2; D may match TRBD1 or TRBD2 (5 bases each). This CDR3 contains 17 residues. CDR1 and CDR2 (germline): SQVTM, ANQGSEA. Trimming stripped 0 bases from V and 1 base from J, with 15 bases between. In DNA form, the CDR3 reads TGCAGCGTTGAAGATTCGGGATGGGGGAAGAACACCGGGGAGCTGTTTTTT. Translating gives CSVEDSGWGKNTGELFF.

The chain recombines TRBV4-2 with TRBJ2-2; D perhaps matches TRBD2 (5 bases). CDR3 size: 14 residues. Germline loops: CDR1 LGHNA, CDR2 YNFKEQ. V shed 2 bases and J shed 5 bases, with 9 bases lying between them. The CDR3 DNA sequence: TGTGCCAGCAGCCAACAACTAGTGACCGGGGAGCTGTTTTTT. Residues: CASSQQLVTGELFF.

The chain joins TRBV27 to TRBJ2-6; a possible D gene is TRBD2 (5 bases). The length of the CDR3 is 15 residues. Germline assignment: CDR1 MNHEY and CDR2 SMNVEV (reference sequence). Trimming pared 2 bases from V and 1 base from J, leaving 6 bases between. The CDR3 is CASSLGGSGANVLTF. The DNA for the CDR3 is TGTGCCAGCAGTTTAGGAGGTTCTGGGGCCAACGTCCTGACTTTC.

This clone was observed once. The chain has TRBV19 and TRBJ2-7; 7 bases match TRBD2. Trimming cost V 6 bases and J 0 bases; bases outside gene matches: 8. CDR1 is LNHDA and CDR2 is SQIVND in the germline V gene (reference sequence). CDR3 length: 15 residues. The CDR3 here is CASSGGTDHSYEQYF. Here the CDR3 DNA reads TGTGCCAGTAGCGGGGGGACGGACCACTCCTACGAGCAGTACTTC.

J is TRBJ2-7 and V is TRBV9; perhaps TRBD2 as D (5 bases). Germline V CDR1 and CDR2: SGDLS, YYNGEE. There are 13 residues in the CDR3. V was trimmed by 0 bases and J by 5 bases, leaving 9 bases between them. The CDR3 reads CASSVAGEHEQYF. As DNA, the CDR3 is TGTGCCAGCAGCGTAGCCGGGGAGCACGAGCAGTACTTC.

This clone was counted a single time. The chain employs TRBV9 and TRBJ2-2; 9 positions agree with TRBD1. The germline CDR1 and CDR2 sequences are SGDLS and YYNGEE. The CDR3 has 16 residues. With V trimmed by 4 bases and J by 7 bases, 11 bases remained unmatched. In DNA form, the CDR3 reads TGTGCCAGCAGCCTCCAGGACAGGGGAGCTATCGGGGAGCTGTTTTTT. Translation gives CASSLQDRGAIGELFF. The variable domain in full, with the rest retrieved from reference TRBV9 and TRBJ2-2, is DSGVTQTPKHLITATGQRVTLRCSPRSGDLSVYWYQQSLDQGLQFLIQYYNGEERAKGNILERFSAQQFPDLHSELNLSSLELGDSALYFCASSLQDRGAIGELFFGEGSRLTVL.

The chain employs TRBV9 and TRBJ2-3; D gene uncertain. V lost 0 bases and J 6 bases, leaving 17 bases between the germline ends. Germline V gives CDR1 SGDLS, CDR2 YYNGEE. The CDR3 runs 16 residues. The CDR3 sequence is CASSVEGRLIGDTQYF. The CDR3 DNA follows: TGTGCCAGCAGCGTAGAGGGCAGGCTTATTGGGGATACGCAGTATTTT. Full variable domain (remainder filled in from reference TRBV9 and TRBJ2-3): DSGVTQTPKHLITATGQRVTLRCSPRSGDLSVYWYQQSLDQGLQFLIQYYNGEERAKGNILERFSAQQFPDLHSELNLSSLELGDSALYFCASSVEGRLIGDTQYFGPGTRLTVL.

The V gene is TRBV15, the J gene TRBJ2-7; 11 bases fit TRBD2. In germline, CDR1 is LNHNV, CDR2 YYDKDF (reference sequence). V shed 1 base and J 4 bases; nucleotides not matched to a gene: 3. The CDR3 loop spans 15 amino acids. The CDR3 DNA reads TGTGCCACCAGCAGAGTAGCGGGAGGGGAATACGAGCAGTACTTC. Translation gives CATSRVAGGEYEQYF. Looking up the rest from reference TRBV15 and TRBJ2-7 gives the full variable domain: DAMVIQNPRYQVTQFGKPVTLSCSQTLNHNVMYWYQQKSSQAPKLLFHYYDKDFNNEADTPDNFQSRRPNTSFCFLDIRSPGLGDTAMYLCATSRVAGGEYEQYFGPGTRLTVT.

This CDR3 is CATSDSGSYNEQFF. The CDR3 nucleotides are TGTGCCACCAGCGACTCTGGCTCCTACAATGAGCAGTTCTTC. This sequence joins TRBV15 and TRBJ2-1; D ambiguous. From germline, CDR1 is LNHNV and CDR2 YYDKDF (reference sequence). V was trimmed by 5 bases and J by 0 bases, leaving 8 bases between them. CDR3 length: 14 amino acids.

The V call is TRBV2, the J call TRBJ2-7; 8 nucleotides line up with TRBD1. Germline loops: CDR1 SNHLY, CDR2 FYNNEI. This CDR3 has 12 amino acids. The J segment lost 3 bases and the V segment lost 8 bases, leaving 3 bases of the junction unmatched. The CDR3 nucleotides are TGTGCCAGCGTCGACAGGGGCTACGAGCAGTACTTC. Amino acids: CASVDRGYEQYF.

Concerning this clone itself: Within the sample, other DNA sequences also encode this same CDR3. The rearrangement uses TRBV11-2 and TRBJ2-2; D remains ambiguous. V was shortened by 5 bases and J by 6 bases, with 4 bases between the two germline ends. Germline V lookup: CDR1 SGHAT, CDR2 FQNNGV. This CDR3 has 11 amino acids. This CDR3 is CASSLPGELFF. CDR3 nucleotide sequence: TGTGCCAGCAGCCTCCCCGGGGAGCTGTTTTTT.

CDR3 sequence: CASSELDTQYF. The CDR3, as DNA: TGTGCCAGCAGTGAACTTGATACGCAGTATTTT. This chain connects TRBV25-1 to TRBJ2-3; D not certain. V shed 2 bases and J shed 6 bases, with 3 bases lying between them. Germline CDR1 is MGHDK and CDR2 is SYGVNS. The CDR3 is 11 residues long.

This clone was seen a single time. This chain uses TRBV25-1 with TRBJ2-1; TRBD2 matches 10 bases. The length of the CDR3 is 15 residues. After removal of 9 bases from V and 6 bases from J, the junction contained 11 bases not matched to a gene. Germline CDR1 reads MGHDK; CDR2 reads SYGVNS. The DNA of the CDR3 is TGTGCCAGTACCAGAGGGACTAGCGTGATCAATGAGCAGTTCTTC. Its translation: CASTRGTSVINEQFF.

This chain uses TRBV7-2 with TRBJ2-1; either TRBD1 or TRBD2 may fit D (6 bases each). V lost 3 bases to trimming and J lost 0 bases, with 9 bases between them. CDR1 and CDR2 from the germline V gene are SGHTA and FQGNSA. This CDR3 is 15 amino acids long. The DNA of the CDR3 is TGTGCCAGCAGCTTGGAGGGGGGCTCCTACAATGAGCAGTTCTTC. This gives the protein CASSLEGGSYNEQFF.

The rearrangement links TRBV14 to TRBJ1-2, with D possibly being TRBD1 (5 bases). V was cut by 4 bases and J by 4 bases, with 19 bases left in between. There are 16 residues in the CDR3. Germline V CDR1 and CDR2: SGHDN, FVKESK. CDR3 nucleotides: TGTGCCAGCAGCCCACCCGACAGCGCCTTCAGCTATGGCTACACCTTC. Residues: CASSPPDSAFSYGYTF.

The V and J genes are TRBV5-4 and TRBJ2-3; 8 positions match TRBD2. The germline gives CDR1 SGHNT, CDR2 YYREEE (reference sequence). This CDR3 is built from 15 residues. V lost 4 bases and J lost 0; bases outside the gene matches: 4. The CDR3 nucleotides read TGTGCCAGCAGCCTTAGCGGGGCTAGCACAGATACGCAGTATTTT. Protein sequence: CASSLSGASTDTQYF.

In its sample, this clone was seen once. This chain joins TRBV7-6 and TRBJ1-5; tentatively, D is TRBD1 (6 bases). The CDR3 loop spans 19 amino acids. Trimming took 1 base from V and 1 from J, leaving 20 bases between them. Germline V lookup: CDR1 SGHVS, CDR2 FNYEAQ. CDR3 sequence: CASSLEGRGPGGSNQPQHF. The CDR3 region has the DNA TGTGCCAGCAGCTTAGAGGGCAGGGGCCCCGGAGGCAGCAATCAGCCCCAGCATTTT.

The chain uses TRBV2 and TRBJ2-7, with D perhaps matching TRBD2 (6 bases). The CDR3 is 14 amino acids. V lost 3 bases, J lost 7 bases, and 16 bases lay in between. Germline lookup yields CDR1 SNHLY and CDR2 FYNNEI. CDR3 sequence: CASSDGSGAGEQYF. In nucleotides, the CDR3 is TGTGCCAGCAGTGACGGTTCGGGAGCTGGAGAGCAGTACTTC.